Listed below are T cell receptor beta chains from one sample, sequenced in a study of cytomegalovirus exposure and HLA in healthy donors. The method was immunoSEQ multiplex PCR; TCRdb's version includes in-frame clones alone and lacks a portion of them. Of around 200,000 clones in the sample, around 80% were seen once. The sequencing sample was made of PBMCs. Receptors originate from a middle-aged man in good health and CMV-seropositive. CDR3s leave out the opening cysteine and the closing phenylalanine or tryptophan. The order of the fields is V gene, J gene, D gene, clone size, CDR3 protein. The D gene is left open where the match is weak. Not all rows give a size; the values are once, few, many and, for expanded clones, a class.

V: TRBV2; J: TRBJ2-1; D: TRBD2; size: NA; CDR3: ASSERLAGEYNEQF
V: TRBV27; J: TRBJ2-1; D: NA; size: NA; CDR3: ASSPDTYNEQF
V: TRBV19; J: TRBJ2-2; D: NA; size: NA; CDR3: ASSIGRLGELF
V: TRBV10-3; J: TRBJ2-5; D: NA; size: NA; CDR3: AISEGRRDRVETQY
V: TRBV30; J: TRBJ1-3; D: NA; size: NA; CDR3: AWSVLSGDTIY
V: TRBV2; J: TRBJ2-1; D: TRBD2; size: NA; CDR3: ASWNLAGDLNEQF
V: TRBV27; J: TRBJ2-3; D: TRBD2; size: once; CDR3: ASSQGLAGTQGTQY
V: TRBV23-1; J: TRBJ2-2; D: NA; size: NA; CDR3: ASSHRGTGELF
V: TRBV15; J: TRBJ1-5; D: NA; size: NA; CDR3: ATSRRQGNQPQH
V: TRBV14; J: TRBJ1-2; D: TRBD1; size: NA; CDR3: ASSPTGTWGGYT
V: TRBV10-3; J: TRBJ1-5; D: TRBD1; size: NA; CDR3: AISPGTGGLGNQPQH
V: TRBV28; J: TRBJ1-1; D: NA; size: few; CDR3: ASSLVQSGEAF
V: TRBV7-9; J: TRBJ2-7; D: NA; size: NA; CDR3: ASSNTSSLSYEQY
V: TRBV11-3; J: TRBJ2-1; D: NA; size: once; CDR3: ASSLDPREAQF
V: TRBV9; J: TRBJ1-2; D: TRBD1; size: NA; CDR3: ASSVQGAADYGYT
V: TRBV5-6; J: TRBJ1-5; D: NA; size: few; CDR3: ASSLGPSGRNQPQH